This T cell receptor beta chain was sequenced in a study of T-cell reconstitution after alpha-beta-depleted transplantation in children. Trimming left V 3 bases short and J 5 bases short, with 14 bases between. The CDR3 consists of 14 residues. The germline V gene has CDR1 KGHSH and CDR2 LQKENI. The TCRbeta library incorporated unique molecular identifiers. From the PCR reads, TCRdb called clonotypes with MiXCR, one entry per CDR3 protein. The sample has 600,000 to 800,000 distinct CDR3 sequences; around 14% are singletons. Source: PBMCs, taken before TCRalphabeta/CD19-depleted stem cell transplant. The chain joins TRBV18 to TRBJ2-7; possibly TRBD2 for D (6 bases). The sequence derives from a girl between 2 and 10 years old with congenital amegakaryocytic thrombocytopenia, due to receive a stem cell transplant. In DNA form, the CDR3 reads TGTGCCAGCTCACCTAGCGGCCCCCTGAACGAGCAGTACTTC. Its protein product is CASSPSGPLNEQYF.